One and the same sample provided the 10 T cell receptor beta chains below, sequenced in a study of molecular identifiers for immune sequencing clone quantification. TCRdb passed the PCR reads through MiXCR, listing each CDR3 protein once. The sample contains over 55,000 distinct CDR3 sequences, under 20% of which appear only once. Sequencing used naive CD8+ T cells from blood, with Jurkat cell RNA spiked in. Subset indicated: FACS-sorted CD8+CD4-CCR7+CD45RA+ naive T cells. Receptors were obtained from a human donor in good health. Some libraries in this study had Jurkat cell RNA spiked in.

The sample holds many counts of this clonotype. The chain links TRBV19 to TRBJ2-1; 13 bases agree with TRBD2. The CDR3 runs to 16 residues. Losses at the gene ends were 1 base for V and 4 bases for J; bases not matched to a gene: 1. The germline V gene has CDR1 LNHDA and CDR2 SQIVND (reference sequence). CDR3 DNA: TGTGCCAGTAGTATAGGGGGACTAGCGGGGTACAATGAGCAGTTCTTC. Translated: CASSIGGLAGYNEQFF.

This clonotype has ten or more counts. The V call is TRBV4-2, the J call TRBJ1-5; D gene uncertain. Trimming cost V 2 bases and J 2 bases, with 7 bases left between them. The germline V gene has CDR1 LGHNA and CDR2 YNFKEQ. The CDR3 is 14 residues long. DNA for the CDR3: TGTGCCAGCAGCCAAAGGAGAGGCAATCAGCCCCAGCATTTT. It yields the protein CASSQRRGNQPQHF.

The chain employs TRBV29-1 and TRBJ2-7, with TRBD1 identical over 8 bases. This CDR3 contains 13 residues. Trimming at V came to 6 bases and at J to 5 bases, leaving 9 bases not matched to a gene. Germline loops: CDR1 SQVTM, CDR2 ANQGSEA. The CDR3 region has the DNA TGCAGCGTGGGACAGGCAGACAGCCACGAGCAGTACTTC. It codes for CSVGQADSHEQYF.

This clonotype showed up many times. This chain joins TRBV27 and TRBJ2-3; D ambiguous. V gave up 6 bases and J gave up 0 bases, with 7 bases separating them. Germline lookup yields CDR1 MNHEY and CDR2 SMNVEV (reference sequence). This CDR3 spans 13 amino acids. The CDR3 loop is CASRLTSTDTQYF. The CDR3 coding sequence is TGTGCCAGCAGACTAACTAGCACAGATACGCAGTATTTT.

To note about this clonotype: A read error may be the cause here, since a much bigger clone is one base away. The chain has TRBV5-3 and TRBJ1-1; no clear D. TRBV5-3 is an ORF; its function is uncertain. This CDR3 contains 13 residues. DNA of the CDR3: TGTGCCAGCAGCTTAACCGAGGCGACTGGAGCTTTCTTT. As protein: CASSLTEATGAFF.

This clonotype was counted a few times. A read error may explain this, as a much larger clone is one base away. The chain has TRBV20-1 and TRBJ2-1; 7 nucleotides line up with TRBD2. The CDR3 length is 14 residues. Germline CDR1 DFQATT, CDR2 SNEGSKA (reference sequence). With 4 bases clipped from V and 4 bases from J, the junction kept 7 bases outside the gene matches. DNA for the CDR3: TGCAGTGCTATGGGCGGGAGCGGGTACAATGAGCAGTTCTTC. The encoded protein is CSAMGGSGYNEQFF.

The V call is TRBV12-3 or TRBV12-4, the J call TRBJ1-3; perhaps TRBD1 as D (5 bases). V was shortened by 4 bases and J by 0 bases, with 7 bases between the two germline ends. The CDR3 sequence is 14 residues long. The CDR3 reads CASSWGGSGNTIYF. DNA of the CDR3: TGTGCCAGCAGTTGGGGCGGCTCTGGAAACACCATATATTTT.

This rearrangement joins TRBV12-3 or TRBV12-4 to TRBJ2-7; 7 nucleotides match TRBD2. This CDR3 is 15 amino acids long. V was clipped by 5 bases and J by 0 bases; unmatched bases: 7. CDR3 nucleotides: TGTGCCAGCAGTGGTGCCAGCGGGATCTCCTACGAGCAGTACTTC. Its protein is CASSGASGISYEQYF.

This clonotype was observed many times. The rearrangement joins TRBV14 to TRBJ2-3; D possibly corresponds to TRBD2 (6 bases). This CDR3 has 17 residues. V gave up 0 bases and J gave up 1 base, with 14 bases separating them. Germline V gene sequence: CDR1 SGHDN, CDR2 FVKESK. The CDR3 region is CASSQDEEGWGTDTQYF. Written as DNA, the CDR3 is TGTGCCAGCAGCCAAGATGAGGAGGGTTGGGGCACAGATACGCAGTATTTT.

This clonotype turned up a few times. This chain joins TRBV7-6 and TRBJ2-7; D is uncertain. Trimming shortened V by 1 base and J by 3 bases, and 10 bases separated the two germline ends. CDR1 and CDR2 from the germline V gene are SGHVS and FNYEAQ. This CDR3 has 14 residues. CDR3 in DNA: TGTGCCAGCAGCTTAGGCACGAATAACTACGAGCAGTACTTC. Encoded protein: CASSLGTNNYEQYF.